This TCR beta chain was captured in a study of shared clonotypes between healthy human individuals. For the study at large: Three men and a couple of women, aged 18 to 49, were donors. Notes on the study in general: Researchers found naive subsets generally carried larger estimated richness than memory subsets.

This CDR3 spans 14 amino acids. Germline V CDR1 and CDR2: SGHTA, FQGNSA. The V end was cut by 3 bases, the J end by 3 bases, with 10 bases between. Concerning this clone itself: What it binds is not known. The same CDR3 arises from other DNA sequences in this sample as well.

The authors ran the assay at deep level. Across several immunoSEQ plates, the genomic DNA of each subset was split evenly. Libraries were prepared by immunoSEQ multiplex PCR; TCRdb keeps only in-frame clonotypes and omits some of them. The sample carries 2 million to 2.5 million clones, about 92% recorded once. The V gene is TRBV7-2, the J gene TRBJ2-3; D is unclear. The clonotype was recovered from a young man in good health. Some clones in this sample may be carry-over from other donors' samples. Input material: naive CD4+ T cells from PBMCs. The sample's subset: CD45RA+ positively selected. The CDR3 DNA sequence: TGTGCCAGCAGCTTGTTAGGCAGGACAGATACGCAGTATTTT. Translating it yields CASSLLGRTDTQYF.